Presented here are 29 T cell receptor beta chains from one specimen sequenced in a study of CXCR3-negative and CXCR3-positive naive CD8 T cells. Whole-study findings and limits: CXCR3-positive naive cells had more hydrophobic TRB CDR3s than CXCR3-negative naive cells.

In preparing the TRB cDNA libraries, 5' RACE with UMI labels was used. Each CDR3 protein gets one entry in TCRdb, which reprocessed the 5' RACE reads and gives no DNA. The sample's table shows 100,000 to 150,000 distinct CDR3 sequences. No antigen has been identified for these receptors. The specimen sequenced was naive CXCR3+ CD8+ T cells from blood. Subset described: CD45RO-CCR7+CD27+CD95- naive CD8+ T cells expressing CXCR3 (TNR3+). The receptor source for this set is a human donor in good health. Some clones in this sample may be carry-over from other donors' samples.

V usage is TRBV28 and J usage is TRBJ1-5. The CDR3 loop spans 15 amino acids. Germline CDR1 reads MDHEN; CDR2 reads SYDVKM. This CDR3 reads CASSRKSYSNQPQHF. The complete variable domain, with remaining parts taken from reference TRBV28 and TRBJ1-5, reads DVKVTQSSRYLVKRTGEKVFLECVQDMDHENMFWYRQDPGLGLRLIYFSYDVKMKEKGDIPEGYSVSREKKERFSLILESASTNQTSMYLCASSRKSYSNQPQHFGDGTRLSIL.

The chain links TRBV20-1 to TRBJ2-3; TCRdb's assignment of TRBD1 cannot be checked, as there is no DNA. The germline CDR1 and CDR2 sequences are DFQATT and SNEGSKA (reference sequence). CDR3 length: 17 amino acids. CDR3 in amino acids: CSARDQGALTSTDTQYF.

V gene TRBV6-5 combines with J gene TRBJ1-1. The germline CDR1 and CDR2 sequences are MNHEY and SVGAGI. This CDR3 is built from 17 residues. The CDR3 region is CASSYSSSRGFGTEAFF.

The rearrangement links TRBV29-1 to TRBJ1-4; absent DNA, TCRdb's TRBD1 call cannot be checked. Germline V gene lookup returns CDR1 SQVTM and CDR2 ANQGSEA. The CDR3 is 15 amino acids. The CDR3: CSVELAGLGLEKLFF.

This chain uses TRBV2 with TRBJ1-2. CDR3 length: 16 residues. Germline V gene lookup returns CDR1 SNHLY and CDR2 FYNNEI. This CDR3 reads CASSVAHRTSNYGYTF.

V usage is TRBV12-3 or TRBV12-4 and J usage is TRBJ2-2. This CDR3 region has 14 residues. The CDR3 spells CASSLSVNTGELFF.

The genes are TRBV5-5 and TRBJ2-1. The CDR3 is 16 residues long. From germline, CDR1 is SGHKS and CDR2 YYEKEE (reference sequence). The CDR3 loop reads CASSFPAGVSGNEQFF.

The gene calls are TRBV10-3 and TRBJ2-7; the TCRdb D gene call, TRBD2, has no DNA to confirm it. This CDR3 has 16 amino acids. The germline gives CDR1 ENHRY, CDR2 SYGVKD. CDR3 sequence: CAISSPNSGGHYEQYF.

The rearrangement joins TRBV4-3 to TRBJ2-7. This CDR3 contains 15 residues. Germline V gene sequence: CDR1 LGHNA, CDR2 YSLEER. The CDR3 spells CASSQDRGRTYEQYF.

The rearrangement uses TRBV6-2 or TRBV6-3 and TRBJ2-5; the D gene TCRdb calls, TRBD1, cannot be checked with no DNA. The CDR3 contains 16 residues. The germline V gene encodes CDR1 MNHEY and CDR2 SVGEGT. The CDR3 is CASSSYRDLKEETQYF.

This rearrangement joins TRBV28 to TRBJ2-3; the D call of TRBD1 rests on TCRdb alone, since no DNA is present to check it. Germline assignment: CDR1 MDHEN and CDR2 SYDVKM. The CDR3 is 15 amino acids. The CDR3 spells CASSLSDSRTDTQYF.

The genes are TRBV29-1 and TRBJ2-1; TCRdb gives TRBD2 as the D gene, but with no DNA this cannot be confirmed. Germline V gene data show CDR1 as SQVTM and CDR2 as ANQGSEA. The CDR3 is 16 residues long. The CDR3 region is CSVDQASGINLDEQFF.

The chain is built from TRBV3-1 and TRBJ2-5; TCRdb lists TRBD1, though no DNA is available to test this call. CDR1 and CDR2 from the germline V gene are LGHDT and YNNKEL (reference sequence). The CDR3 has 16 amino acids. This CDR3 reads CASSQGENSGQETQYF.

CDR3 residues: CASRPRQGTSEQYF. The rearrangement joins TRBV6-2 or TRBV6-3 to TRBJ2-7; lacking DNA, the TRBD1 call made by TCRdb goes unchecked. CDR1 MNHEY and CDR2 SVGEGT come from the germline V gene. There are 14 residues in the CDR3.

V is TRBV6-2 or TRBV6-3 and J is TRBJ1-1; the D call of TRBD1 rests on TCRdb alone, since no DNA is present to check it. The CDR3 is made up of 14 amino acids. Germline values: CDR1 MNHEY, CDR2 SVGEGT. CDR3 sequence: CASSSKGGFTEAFF.

The chain recombines TRBV7-9 with TRBJ2-3; TCRdb returns TRBD1, unconfirmable since there is no DNA. This CDR3 spans 15 amino acids. Germline V CDR1 and CDR2: SEHNR, FQNEAQ (reference sequence). This CDR3 reads CAGSLGLPLADTQYF.

The chain couples TRBV9 to TRBJ1-1. This CDR3 region has 13 residues. CDR1 is SGDLS, CDR2 YYNGEE, per germline. The CDR3 here is CASSVSGSTEAFF.

The chain couples TRBV5-1 to TRBJ1-1; checking the TCRdb D call of TRBD1 is not possible without DNA. Germline values: CDR1 SGHRS, CDR2 YFSETQ. The CDR3 length is 12 residues. The CDR3 is CASSPGTPEAFF.

This rearrangement joins TRBV13 to TRBJ2-6. The germline V gene encodes CDR1 PRHDT and CDR2 FYEKMQ (reference sequence). The CDR3 totals 14 residues. CDR3 amino acids: CASSSGDGANVLTF.

The chain is built from TRBV29-1 and TRBJ1-2; TCRdb names TRBD1, which stays unverified in the absence of DNA. CDR1 SQVTM and CDR2 ANQGSEA come from the germline V gene. There are 13 residues in the CDR3. The CDR3: CSVRGDSNYGYTF.

The chain combines TRBV7-9 with TRBJ2-2; TCRdb lists TRBD2, though no DNA is available to test this call. The germline gives CDR1 SEHNR, CDR2 FQNEAQ (reference sequence). The CDR3 covers 16 residues. CDR3: CASSALRGGDTGELFF.

This chain uses TRBV29-1 with TRBJ2-7; without DNA, the TCRdb call of TRBD1 cannot be checked. The V gene's germline CDR1 is SQVTM and CDR2 ANQGSEA. This CDR3 is 14 amino acids long. The CDR3 loop is CSVEIGGGLDEQYF.

The chain is built from TRBV6-5 and TRBJ2-3. CDR3 length equals 12 residues. Per germline, CDR1 MNHEY and CDR2 SVGAGI. CDR3 region: CASSFNTDTQYF.

V is TRBV7-9 and J is TRBJ2-2; TCRdb's D call of TRBD1 is untestable without DNA. The CDR3 runs 15 residues. CDR1 and CDR2 from the germline V gene are SEHNR and FQNEAQ (reference sequence). CDR3 sequence reads: CASREHRELVGELFF.

The gene calls are TRBV7-9 and TRBJ2-7; lacking DNA, the TRBD1 call made by TCRdb goes unchecked. The germline gives CDR1 SEHNR, CDR2 FQNEAQ (reference sequence). This CDR3 spans 13 amino acids. The CDR3 spells CASSLEGAGEQYF.

The V gene is TRBV24-1, the J gene TRBJ2-1. The CDR3 runs to 12 residues. CDR1 and CDR2 from the germline V gene are KGHDR and SFDVKD. The CDR3 protein is CATSDLGNEQFF.

The chain has TRBV13 and TRBJ2-1; the TRBD1 assignment by TCRdb is unverifiable without DNA. The CDR3 totals 16 residues. Germline V gene data show CDR1 as PRHDT and CDR2 as FYEKMQ (reference sequence). Here the CDR3 reads CASSKKKQGTGNEQFF.

The V gene is TRBV11-3, the J gene TRBJ2-1; TCRdb's D gene call, TRBD1, goes unchecked for lack of DNA. In germline, CDR1 is SGHNT, CDR2 YENEEA. CDR3 size: 15 residues. The CDR3 region is CASSINGDSNNEQFF. The full variable domain, completed using reference TRBV11-3 and TRBJ2-1, is EAGVVQSPRYKIIEKKQPVAFWCNPISGHNTLYWYLQNLGQGPELLIRYENEEAVDDSQLPKDRFSAERLKGVDSTLKIQPAELGDSAVYLCASSINGDSNNEQFFGPGTRLTVL.

The V and J genes are TRBV3-1 and TRBJ2-2; TCRdb picks TRBD2, but there is no DNA to check that call. The CDR3 consists of 19 residues. CDR1 is LGHDT, CDR2 YNNKEL, per germline (reference sequence). The CDR3 loop is CASSQDLASGIAGTGELFF.